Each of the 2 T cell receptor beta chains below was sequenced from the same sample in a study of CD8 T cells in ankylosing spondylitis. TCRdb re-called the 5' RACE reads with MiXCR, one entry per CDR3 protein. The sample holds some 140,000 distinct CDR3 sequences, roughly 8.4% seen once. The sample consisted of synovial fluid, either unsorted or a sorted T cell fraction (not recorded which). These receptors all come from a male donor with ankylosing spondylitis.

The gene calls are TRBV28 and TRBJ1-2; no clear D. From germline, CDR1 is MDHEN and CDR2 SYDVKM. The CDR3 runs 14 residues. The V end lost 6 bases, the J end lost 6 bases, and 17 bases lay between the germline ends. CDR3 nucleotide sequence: TGTGCCAGCAGGCCAGGAGGCCCCGGTAATGGCTACACCTTC. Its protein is CASRPGGPGNGYTF.

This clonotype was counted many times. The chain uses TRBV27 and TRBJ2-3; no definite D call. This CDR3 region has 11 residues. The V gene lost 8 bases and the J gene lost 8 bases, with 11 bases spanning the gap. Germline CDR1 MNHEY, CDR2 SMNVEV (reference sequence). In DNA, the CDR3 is TGTGCCAGCGGGTGGGTCACTACGCAGTATTTT. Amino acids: CASGWVTTQYF.